The 17 T cell receptor beta chains presented below share a single source sample, sequenced in a study of blood T cell repertoires in COVID-19. The data were produced by immunoSEQ multiplex PCR, yet TCRdb's version contains in-frame clones alone and is incomplete. The sample lists some 130,000 clones, around 87% occurring once. Sample: peripheral blood. All receptors come from a woman aged 60-70 years with acute or convalescent COVID-19.

The chain links TRBV3-1 (or the pseudogene TRBV3-2) to TRBJ2-6; D is unresolved. CDR1 LGHDT and CDR2 YNNKEL come from the germline V gene (reference sequence). V dropped 6 bases and J dropped 0 bases, with 6 bases sitting between them. The CDR3 is 14 amino acids. CDR3 nucleotides: TGTGCCAGCAGTAGATACTCTGGGGCCAACGTCCTGACTTTC. Its protein is CASSRYSGANVLTF.

The chain couples TRBV6-6 to TRBJ2-5; D gene uncertain. The germline V gene has CDR1 MNHNY and CDR2 SVGAGI (reference sequence). This CDR3 is built from 15 residues. Trimming left V 0 bases short and J 2 bases short, with 10 bases between. The CDR3 loop is CASSYSHTVQETQYF. The CDR3 bases are TGTGCCAGCAGTTACTCCCATACGGTGCAAGAGACCCAGTACTTC.

The chain carries TRBV10-2 and TRBJ1-1; perhaps TRBD1 as D (6 bases). The CDR3 is 13 amino acids. V lost 8 bases and J lost 6, with 16 bases in between. Germline V gives CDR1 WSHSY, CDR2 SAAADI. The CDR3 is CASRRVGASEAFF. CDR3 coding DNA: TGCGCCAGCCGCCGGGTGGGGGCGTCTGAAGCTTTCTTT.

This clone has a single count. V gene TRBV10-1 combines with J gene TRBJ2-1; TRBD2 agrees at 7 bases. The trim removed 0 bases at V and 9 bases at J, leaving 8 bases unmatched. Germline V gene data show CDR1 as WNHNN and CDR2 as SYGVQD (reference sequence). The CDR3 length is 15 residues. The CDR3 DNA follows: TGCGCCAGCAGTGAGTCAATAAGCGGGATTGGTGAGCAGTTCTTC. It encodes CASSESISGIGEQFF.

The rearrangement uses TRBV5-8 and TRBJ2-2; D remains unclear. Germline CDR1 SGHTS, CDR2 YDEGEE. V was pared by 4 bases and J by 6 bases, with 13 bases between. This CDR3 has 14 amino acids. As DNA, the CDR3 is TGTGCCAGCAGCCCCCGACTGTTTCCCGGGGAGCTGTTTTTT. Translated: CASSPRLFPGELFF.

The V gene is TRBV18, the J gene TRBJ1-5; D perhaps matches TRBD1 (5 bases). V was pared by 3 bases and J by 5 bases, with 14 bases between. Germline CDR1 KGHSH, CDR2 LQKENI. The CDR3 is 15 residues long. The CDR3, as DNA: TGTGCCAGCTCACCGGGGGGACGGGGGGATCAGCCCCAGCATTTT. Translation: CASSPGGRGDQPQHF.

V gene TRBV5-4 combines with J gene TRBJ1-5; D is unresolved. V was pared by 1 base and J by 2 bases, with 10 bases between. Looked up from germline, CDR1 is SGHNT and CDR2 is YYREEE (reference sequence). The CDR3 covers 15 residues. The CDR3 loop reads CASSLLGDGNQPQHF. As DNA, the CDR3 is TGTGCCAGCAGCTTGCTGGGAGACGGCAATCAGCCCCAGCATTTT.

The genes are TRBV7-8 and TRBJ1-5, with D unresolved. V was pared by 0 bases and J by 9 bases, with 9 bases between. The CDR3 is 13 amino acids. Germline values: CDR1 SGHVS, CDR2 FQNEAQ. This chain's CDR3 is CASSLADGVPQHF. CDR3 coding DNA: TGTGCCAGCAGCTTAGCCGACGGGGTGCCCCAGCATTTT.

The chain links TRBV28 to TRBJ2-7; the D is unclear. Germline assignment: CDR1 MDHEN and CDR2 SYDVKM. The CDR3 totals 12 residues. Trimming stripped 3 bases from V and 3 bases from J, with 6 bases between. CDR3: CASSLKSYEQYF. DNA for the CDR3: TGTGCCAGCAGTTTGAAGAGCTACGAGCAGTACTTC.

This chain joins TRBV30 and TRBJ2-1; 8 bases align to TRBD2. Germline V CDR1 and CDR2: GTSNPN, SVGIG (reference sequence). The CDR3 covers 14 residues. J gave up 4 bases and V 2 bases, and 4 bases lay outside the gene matches. The CDR3 sequence: CAWSTGGGYNEQFF. The DNA for the CDR3 is TGTGCCTGGAGTACGGGAGGGGGATACAATGAGCAGTTCTTC. Looking up the rest from reference TRBV30 and TRBJ2-1 gives the full variable domain: SQTIHQWPATLVQPVGSPLSLECTVEGTSNPNLYWYRQAAGRGLQLLFYSVGIGQISSEVPQNLSASRPQDRQFILSSKKLLLSDSGFYLCAWSTGGGYNEQFFGPGTRLTVL.

V gene TRBV3-1 (or the pseudogene TRBV3-2) combines with J gene TRBJ1-1, with D possibly TRBD1 on 6 matching bases. V was pared by 7 bases and J by 1 base, with 10 bases between. CDR3 length: 13 amino acids. Germline CDR1 is LGHDT and CDR2 is YNNKEL (reference sequence). In nucleotides, the CDR3 is TGTGCCAGCACGGACAGACGGAACACTGAAGCTTTCTTT. Its protein product is CASTDRRNTEAFF.

This chain connects TRBV29-1 to TRBJ2-1, with TRBD2 matching 9 bases. CDR1 and CDR2 from the germline V gene are SQVTM and ANQGSEA. The junction had 10 bases not matched to a gene; V was cut back by 5 bases and J by 8 bases. The CDR3 loop spans 14 amino acids. The CDR3 DNA reads TGCAGCGTTACCCAGGGGACTAGCAAACATGAGCAGTTCTTC. Its protein product is CSVTQGTSKHEQFF.

In its sample, this clone was seen a few times. The gene calls are TRBV20-1 and TRBJ1-5; 7 nucleotides agree with TRBD1. Germline lookup yields CDR1 DFQATT and CDR2 SNEGSKA (reference sequence). With 3 bases clipped from V and 7 bases from J, the junction kept 6 bases outside the gene matches. The CDR3 sequence is 13 residues long. The CDR3 region is CSASNRDRQPQHF. The CDR3 nucleotides are TGCAGTGCTAGTAACAGGGACAGACAGCCCCAGCATTTT.

The chain combines TRBV5-5 with TRBJ2-5; no reliable D call. CDR1 is SGHKS, CDR2 YYEKEE, per germline (reference sequence). This CDR3 is 13 amino acids long. Deletions cut 0 bases from V and 5 bases from J, with 8 bases between. The CDR3, as DNA: TGTGCCAGCAGCTTGGTAAGCGTGGAGACCCAGTACTTC. This sequence encodes CASSLVSVETQYF.

This chain joins TRBV30 and TRBJ1-1, with 8 bases matching TRBD1. There are 19 residues in the CDR3. Germline lookup yields CDR1 GTSNPN and CDR2 SVGIG (reference sequence). With 3 bases clipped from V and 0 bases from J, the junction kept 18 bases outside the gene matches. The CDR3, as DNA: TGTGCCTGGAGGGGGGACACCCGGGACAGGTGGGCCATGAACACTGAAGCTTTCTTT. Translating gives CAWRGDTRDRWAMNTEAFF.

Only a few counts were recorded for this clone. V and J are TRBV12-3 or TRBV12-4 and TRBJ1-2; D gene uncertain. Trimming removed 5 bases from V and 4 bases from J, with 11 bases in between. This CDR3 comprises 13 residues. The CDR3 region has the DNA TGTGCCAGCAGTGAGGGCTTGGGCTATGGCTACACCTTC. Its protein is CASSEGLGYGYTF.

V gene TRBV3-1 (or the pseudogene TRBV3-2) combines with J gene TRBJ2-1; 7 bases line up with TRBD2. The CDR3 spans 13 residues. Germline V gives CDR1 LGHDT, CDR2 YNNKEL (reference sequence). The CDR3 region has the DNA TGTGCGGTGAGAGGACTAGGGCGCAATGAGCAGTTCTTC. Amino acid sequence: CAVRGLGRNEQFF.